The 21 T cell receptor beta chains reported below all come from one sample, sequenced in a study of PD-1 blockade in mismatch repair-deficient tumors (dated by TCRdb to between 2016 and 2019). Library preparation employed the immunoSEQ multiplex PCR assay. TCRdb obtained this table from immuneACCESS and retained in-frame rearrangements with V and J assigned. These tables miss some clones; where compared with another copy, unresolved V genes account for less than half of the shortfall, and the remainder is unexplained. The sample includes 38,000 or so clones, with 70% to 90% observed a single time. The ten largest clones add up to 3% to 4.5% of the sample. The sequenced sample was peripheral blood, obtained less than 95 weeks after starting pembrolizumab. The receptors originated from an adult with mismatch repair-deficient cancer.

The J gene is TRBJ2-7, the V gene TRBV7-9; D remains ambiguous. Germline V lookup: CDR1 SEHNR, CDR2 FQNEAQ (reference sequence). The CDR3 totals 13 residues. V lost 5 bases and J lost 2, with 10 bases in between. CDR3 DNA: TGTGCCAGCAGCCCCCTTTACCCCTACGAGCAGTACTTC. Translating gives CASSPLYPYEQYF.

The CDR3 bases are TGTGCCAGCAGCCAATTCGGACAGCCCGAAGCTTTCTTT. Its translation: CASSQFGQPEAFF. This chain joins TRBV4-2 and TRBJ1-1; possible D gene TRBD1, 6 bases. V shed 2 bases and J shed 8 bases, with 12 bases lying between them. This CDR3 spans 13 amino acids. The germline gives CDR1 LGHNA, CDR2 YNFKEQ.

The chain joins TRBV2 to TRBJ2-2; 7 positions match TRBD2. The germline V gene encodes CDR1 SNHLY and CDR2 FYNNEI. This CDR3 contains 14 residues. After removal of 7 bases from V and 1 base from J, the junction contained 3 bases not matched to a gene. The CDR3 region has the DNA TGTGCCAGCATCGGCGGGAGGAACACCGGGGAGCTGTTTTTT. Translating gives CASIGGRNTGELFF.

In regard to this clone: This CDR3 is also generated by other DNA sequences in the sample. J is TRBJ2-7 and V is TRBV14; weak D call: TRBD1 (6 bases). The CDR3 is 13 residues long. Trimming removed 1 base at V and 3 bases at J, with 7 bases between. The germline V gene has CDR1 SGHDN and CDR2 FVKESK. The CDR3 protein is CASSQGGGYEQYF. As DNA, the CDR3 is TGTGCCAGCAGCCAAGGAGGGGGCTACGAGCAGTACTTC.

This chain joins TRBV10-3 and TRBJ1-4, with TRBD1 identical over 11 bases. J lost 6 bases, V lost 10 bases, and 10 bases had no gene match. The CDR3 sequence is 15 residues long. The germline V gene encodes CDR1 ENHRY and CDR2 SYGVKD. The CDR3, as DNA: TGTGCCACTACACCCCGGGACAGGGGGTATGAAAAACTGTTTTTT. It encodes CATTPRDRGYEKLFF.

The chain combines TRBV5-1 with TRBJ2-7; tentative D call: TRBD2 (6 bases). The CDR3 contains 16 residues. V was shortened by 0 bases and J by 5 bases, with 18 bases between the two germline ends. Germline V gives CDR1 SGHRS, CDR2 YFSETQ. CDR3 residues: CASSLGVGREEHEQYF. In DNA, the CDR3 is TGCGCCAGCAGCTTGGGAGTAGGGCGGGAAGAGCACGAGCAGTACTTC. Combining the CDR3 with reference TRBV5-1 and TRBJ2-7 gives the whole variable domain KAGVTQTPRYLIKTRGQQVTLSCSPISGHRSVSWYQQTPGQGLQFLFEYFSETQRNKGNFPGRFSGRQFSNSRSEMNVSTLELGDSALYLCASSLGVGREEHEQYFGPGTRLTVT.

The rearrangement uses TRBV10-3 and TRBJ1-3; D remains ambiguous. Per the germline V gene, CDR1 is ENHRY and CDR2 is SYGVKD. The V end lost 0 bases, the J end lost 0 bases, and 9 bases lay between the germline ends. This CDR3 has 16 residues. CDR3 in amino acids: CAISESSGRSGNTIYF. CDR3 DNA sequence: TGTGCCATCAGTGAGTCATCAGGACGCTCTGGAAACACCATATATTTT.

The V call is TRBV10-3, the J call TRBJ2-7, with D perhaps being TRBD1 or TRBD2 (5 bases each). Trimming shortened V by 1 base and J by 7 bases, and 14 bases separated the two germline ends. Germline assignment: CDR1 ENHRY and CDR2 SYGVKD. The CDR3 runs 14 residues. As DNA, the CDR3 is TGTGCCATCAGTGAGTGGGACGGTGGAGGAGAGCAGTACTTC. This sequence encodes CAISEWDGGGEQYF.

Only one count was recorded for this clone. This chain connects TRBV29-1 to TRBJ2-3; D perhaps matches TRBD1 (5 bases). V was shortened by 4 bases and J by 5 bases, with 13 bases between the two germline ends. This CDR3 region has 13 residues. CDR1 and CDR2 (germline): SQVTM, ANQGSEA. The CDR3 coding sequence is TGCAGCGTTGGGACAACTTTGGGAGATACGCAGTATTTT. Amino acid sequence: CSVGTTLGDTQYF.

This clone was detected once. V usage is TRBV6-1 and J usage is TRBJ2-7; TRBD2 agrees at 10 bases. Germline values: CDR1 MNHNS, CDR2 SASEGT. The trim removed 8 bases at V and 6 bases at J, leaving 13 bases unmatched. The CDR3 runs 15 residues. CDR3 nucleotides: TGTGCCAGCCAGATGGACCCTAGCGGGAGCTCCGAGCAGTACTTC. Protein product: CASQMDPSGSSEQYF.

The chain links TRBV7-9 to TRBJ1-1; 9 nucleotides match TRBD1. Germline CDR1 and CDR2: SEHNR and FQNEAQ (reference sequence). Unmatched junction bases numbered 16, after V lost 1 base and J lost 4 bases. The CDR3 runs to 19 residues. CDR3 in amino acids: CASSLGQLTGGKGFTEAFF. DNA for the CDR3: TGTGCCAGCAGCTTAGGTCAACTAACAGGGGGCAAAGGTTTCACTGAAGCTTTCTTT.

This chain connects TRBV27 to TRBJ2-1; D is perhaps TRBD1 or TRBD2 (6 bases each). Per germline, CDR1 MNHEY and CDR2 SMNVEV (reference sequence). Trimming cost V 3 bases and J 0 bases, with 12 bases left between them. There are 16 residues in the CDR3. The CDR3 nucleotides are TGTGCCAGCAGTTTTACTAGCAGGGGCTCCTACAATGAGCAGTTCTTC. This codes for CASSFTSRGSYNEQFF.

This clone came up a few times. This sequence joins TRBV7-9 and TRBJ1-2; 8 nucleotides align to TRBD1. The length of the CDR3 is 17 residues. The ends lost 2 bases at V and 4 bases at J; junction bases unmatched: 12. Per the germline V gene, CDR1 is SEHNR and CDR2 is FQNEAQ (reference sequence). CDR3 sequence reads: CASSLLETGALGYGYTF. In DNA form, the CDR3 reads TGTGCCAGCAGCTTACTCGAGACAGGGGCACTGGGCTATGGCTACACCTTC.

The rearrangement uses TRBV5-6 and TRBJ2-3; unclear D gene. The CDR3 contains 13 residues. Germline V lookup: CDR1 SGHDT, CDR2 YYEEEE. The V gene lost 0 bases and the J gene lost 4 bases, with 6 bases spanning the gap. CDR3 protein: CASSLDRPDTQYF. The CDR3 bases are TGTGCCAGCAGCTTGGATCGCCCAGATACGCAGTATTTT.

This chain joins TRBV5-4 and TRBJ1-2, with a tentative D call TRBD1 (5 bases). CDR1 and CDR2 (germline): SGHNT, YYREEE (reference sequence). The CDR3 extends over 16 amino acids. V lost 0 bases and J 3 bases, leaving 15 bases between the germline ends. CDR3 residues: CASSLVGDGVDYGYTF. CDR3 nucleotides: TGTGCCAGCAGCTTGGTGGGGGATGGGGTAGACTATGGCTACACCTTC. The full variable domain, rest sourced from reference TRBV5-4 and TRBJ1-2, is ETGVTQSPTHLIKTRGQQVTLRCSSQSGHNTVSWYQQALGQGPQFIFQYYREEENGRGNFPPRFSGLQFPNYSSELNVNALELDDSALYLCASSLVGDGVDYGYTFGSGTRLTVV.

This chain uses TRBV7-5 with TRBJ1-1; TRBD1, the table's D call, was not compared with the DNA. TRBV7-5 is given as a pseudogene. This CDR3 has 15 residues. CDR3 residues: CAPFTTGRSNTEAFF. CDR3 DNA sequence: TGTGCCCCTTTCACTACAGGGCGGTCGAACACTGAAGCTTTCTTT.

The rearrangement joins TRBV11-2 to TRBJ2-7, with 9 bases aligning to TRBD2. J gave up 1 base and V 5 bases, and 12 bases lay outside the gene matches. CDR1 and CDR2 from the germline V gene are SGHAT and FQNNGV. This CDR3 is 17 amino acids long. The CDR3 region has the DNA TGTGCCAGCAGCCCAACCCGCGTGCGGGAGGGATCCTACGAGCAGTACTTC. Translated: CASSPTRVREGSYEQYF.

The rearrangement uses TRBV4-2 and TRBJ2-1; perhaps TRBD2 as D (6 bases). Germline V gene sequence: CDR1 LGHNA, CDR2 YNFKEQ. Trimming removed 0 bases from V and 8 bases from J, with 17 bases in between. The CDR3 length is 16 residues. CDR3 region: CASSQEKGLTRDEQFF. The CDR3 nucleotides are TGTGCCAGCAGCCAAGAGAAAGGACTAACTCGCGATGAGCAGTTCTTC.

The V call is TRBV7-3, the J call TRBJ2-1; no reliable D call. Germline V gene lookup returns CDR1 SGHTA and CDR2 FQGTGA. The CDR3 has 15 residues. The ends were cut back, 5 bases at V and 2 bases at J, with 13 bases in the middle. This CDR3 is CASSLVIAPYNEQFF. DNA for the CDR3: TGTGCCAGCAGCCTGGTAATAGCCCCCTACAATGAGCAGTTCTTC. The full variable domain, its missing parts supplied by reference TRBV7-3 and TRBJ2-1, is GAGVSQTPSNKVTEKGKYVELRCDPISGHTALYWYRQSLGQGPEFLIYFQGTGAADDSGLPNDRFFAVRPEGSVSTLKIQRTERGDSAVYLCASSLVIAPYNEQFFGPGTRLTVL.

V and J are TRBV19 and TRBJ2-1, with TRBD2 matching 8 bases. This CDR3 spans 15 amino acids. Germline V gives CDR1 LNHDA, CDR2 SQIVND (reference sequence). V was clipped by 3 bases and J by 7 bases; unmatched bases: 8. The CDR3 sequence is CASSIPSGGINEQFF. The CDR3 DNA reads as TGTGCCAGTAGTATCCCTTCGGGGGGGATTAATGAGCAGTTCTTC.

The chain couples TRBV20-1 to TRBJ1-1; tentatively, D is TRBD1 (5 bases). The V gene lost 2 bases and the J gene lost 12 bases, with 10 bases spanning the gap. This CDR3 is built from 10 residues. From germline, CDR1 is DFQATT and CDR2 SNEGSKA (reference sequence). CDR3 nucleotide sequence: TGCAGTGCTAGATTCCAGGGAACTTTCTTT. Translation: CSARFQGTFF.